This TCR beta chain appears in the sequencing data of a study of monozygotic twins with inflammatory bowel disease. TCRdb derives one entry per CDR3 protein from the 5' RACE reads, leaving out DNA. This sample's table has about 350,000 distinct CDR3 sequences. CDR1 is SGHRS and CDR2 is YFSETQ in the germline V gene. The CDR3 totals 14 residues. This receptor was identified in a human donor with ulcerative colitis or Crohn's disease, or a healthy co-twin of an affected twin (not recorded which). This chain links TRBV5-1 with TRBJ2-3. The sample consisted of blood. The CDR3 loop is CASSLNGRTDTQYF.